This T cell receptor (beta chain) emerged from a study of beta chain features in type 1 diabetes. With V trimmed by 4 bases and J by 4 bases, 4 bases remained unmatched. This CDR3 spans 14 amino acids. CDR1 and CDR2 from the germline V gene are MNHNY and SVGAGI (reference sequence). The whole isolated RNA underwent reverse transcription, so sequencing captured expressed TCRB transcripts. TCRdb's copy holds only in-frame clones and misses some; the assay was immunoSEQ multiplex PCR. The sample contains 810,000 or so clones, under 20% of which appear only once. The study's findings and limits: A pattern of fewer insertions and more deletions at VDJ junctions was seen in type 1 diabetes patients. Patients' naive, central memory and regulatory TCRB repertoires appeared more alike than those of healthy donors. Researchers cautioned that cDNA sequencing could over-represent cells with high TCR expression.

A remark on this clone: The antigen remains undetermined.

The sequence came from a woman aged 18-29 years in good health. The V call is TRBV6-6, the J call TRBJ1-5, with TRBD1 matching 7 bases. Sequencing was done on a sample of naive CD4+ T cells from blood. The CDR3, as DNA: TGTGCCAGCAGTTTATCACAGGGGAATCAGCCCCAGCATTTT. Translation gives CASSLSQGNQPQHF.